The 8 T cell receptor beta chains given below trace back to one sample, sequenced in a study of blood T cell repertoires in COVID-19. Method: immunoSEQ multiplex PCR; TCRdb's copy keeps in-frame clones and lacks some. The sample has about 170,000 clones; 70% to 85% are singletons. The specimen was PBMCs or T cells enriched from blood (not recorded which). The receptors shown here come from a woman between 65 and 79 years old in a cohort exposed to, infected with or recovered from COVID-19 (not recorded which).

The chain couples TRBV9 to TRBJ1-3; unclear D gene. V lost 3 bases to trimming and J lost 0 bases, with 7 bases between them. Per germline, CDR1 SGDLS and CDR2 YYNGEE. The CDR3 runs 14 residues. CDR3: CASSAQSSGNTIYF. CDR3 nucleotide sequence: TGTGCCAGCAGCGCACAGAGCTCTGGAAACACCATATATTTT.

This clone appeared a single time. The rearrangement uses TRBV5-6 and TRBJ1-2; tentatively, D is TRBD1 (6 bases). Germline assignment: CDR1 SGHDT and CDR2 YYEEEE. CDR3 size: 16 residues. Trimming shortened V by 4 bases and J by 7 bases, and 23 bases separated the two germline ends. CDR3 coding DNA: TGTGCCAGCAGCACGGGGGAGGGGGGGCGGCCCCTTGGCTACACCTTC. It specifies CASSTGEGGRPLGYTF.

This clone was recorded a few times. This sequence joins TRBV3-1 (or the pseudogene TRBV3-2) and TRBJ1-2; D perhaps matches TRBD1 (6 bases). The V gene's germline CDR1 is LGHDT and CDR2 YNNKEL (reference sequence). V was shortened by 3 bases and J by 4 bases, with 15 bases between the two germline ends. The CDR3 is 15 residues long. CDR3 DNA: TGTGCCAGCAGCCATCGCGAAACAGGGCTCTATGGCTACACCTTC. Translated: CASSHRETGLYGYTF.

The chain uses TRBV5-4 and TRBJ1-6, with D uncertain. The CDR3 covers 17 residues. Germline CDR1 is SGHNT and CDR2 is YYREEE (reference sequence). The V and J ends lost 0 bases and 0 bases respectively, with 10 bases between them. CDR3 residues: CASSLGSGSSYNSPLHF. CDR3 DNA: TGTGCCAGCAGCTTGGGTAGTGGGAGCTCCTATAATTCACCCCTCCACTTT.

The chain links TRBV28 to TRBJ2-7; TRBD2 agrees at 12 bases. With V trimmed by 1 base and J by 0 bases, 13 bases remained unmatched. The CDR3 extends over 20 amino acids. Germline-derived CDR1 and CDR2 are MDHEN and SYDVKM. The CDR3 DNA reads TGTGCCAGCAGTTTATCGGTATCGAGAACTAGCGGGAGGTTCTCCTACGAGCAGTACTTC. Translated: CASSLSVSRTSGRFSYEQYF.

The gene calls are TRBV4-3 and TRBJ2-5, with D possibly TRBD2 on 6 matching bases. The CDR3 loop spans 17 amino acids. V lost 0 bases and J lost 3, with 17 bases in between. Germline CDR1 and CDR2: LGHNA and YSLEER. Here the CDR3 reads CASSQEGFFAGKETQYF. The CDR3 region has the DNA TGCGCCAGCAGCCAAGAGGGCTTTTTCGCGGGAAAAGAGACCCAGTACTTC.

The chain uses TRBV5-1 and TRBJ2-5; maybe TRBD2 (6 bases). Germline CDR1 is SGHRS and CDR2 is YFSETQ. This CDR3 region has 15 residues. Trimming shortened V by 4 bases and J by 1 base, and 14 bases separated the two germline ends. The CDR3 is CASSQSGTSQETQYF. Here the CDR3 DNA reads TGCGCCAGCAGCCAATCCGGGACTTCCCAAGAGACCCAGTACTTC.

CDR3 sequence (DNA): TGTGCCTGGACCGGCAGGGGGCGAACTGAAGCTTTCTTT. Protein: CAWTGRGRTEAFF. The chain employs TRBV30 and TRBJ1-1; 8 positions agree with TRBD1. The CDR3 is 13 residues long. J was trimmed by 5 bases and V by 4 bases; bases with no gene match: 6. Germline V gives CDR1 GTSNPN, CDR2 SVGIG (reference sequence).